A single sample is the source of the 19 T cell receptor beta chains below, sequenced in a study of beta chain features in type 1 diabetes. Expressed TCRB transcripts were sequenced after all isolated RNA was converted to cDNA. Assay: immunoSEQ multiplex PCR; the TCRdb copy retains only in-frame clones and omits some. The sample contains about 410,000 clones, around 14% of which appear only once. The material sequenced was naive CD4+ T cells from blood. The source of these receptors is a man under 40 in good health.

With respect to this clone: Relative to the germline gene, one junction end is altered; a read error may explain this. The genes are TRBV7-9 and TRBJ2-5; D possibly matches TRBD1 or TRBD2 (5 bases each). Germline assignment: CDR1 SEHNR and CDR2 FQNEAQ (reference sequence). This CDR3 has 13 residues. Here the CDR3 DNA reads TGTGCCAGCAGCTTGAGGGACCACGAGACCCAGTACTTC. It yields the protein CASSLRDHETQYF. The whole variable domain, remainder taken from reference TRBV7-9 and TRBJ2-5, is DTGVSQNPRHKITKRGQNVTFRCDPISEHNRLYWYRQTLGQGPEFLTYFQNEAQLEKSRLLSDRFSAERPKGSFSTLEIQRTEQGDSAMYLCASSLRDHETQYFGPGTRLLVL.

Only a few counts were recorded for this clone. The rearrangement uses TRBV4-3 and TRBJ2-3, with 7 bases fitting TRBD1. CDR3 length: 16 amino acids. V lost 1 base, J lost 6 bases, and 10 bases stayed unmatched. Germline V gene lookup returns CDR1 LGHNA and CDR2 YSLEER. The CDR3 region is CASSQVQGGLGDTQYF. For the CDR3, the DNA is TGCGCCAGCAGCCAAGTTCAAGGGGGCCTTGGCGATACGCAGTATTTT.

This clone was seen a handful of times. The rearrangement uses TRBV7-2 and TRBJ2-5; a weak D match, TRBD2 (6 bases). The germline CDR1 and CDR2 sequences are SGHTA and FQGNSA. This CDR3 has 14 residues. Trimming pared 5 bases from V and 5 bases from J, leaving 15 bases between. The CDR3 DNA is TGTGCCAGCAGCCGCGAAGTGAGCGGGGAGACCCAGTACTTC. It encodes CASSREVSGETQYF.

The genes are TRBV10-3 and TRBJ1-1; TRBD1 matches at 8 bases. This CDR3 comprises 16 residues. Germline V lookup: CDR1 ENHRY, CDR2 SYGVKD. V lost 4 bases and J lost 4; bases outside the gene matches: 11. CDR3 in amino acids: CAISGPPGQVPTEAFF. The CDR3, as DNA: TGTGCCATCAGTGGGCCCCCGGGACAGGTCCCCACTGAAGCTTTCTTT.

In this sample, this clone turned up a few times. This chain links TRBV6-4 with TRBJ2-1; 10 bases agree with TRBD2. This CDR3 is built from 18 residues. Germline CDR1 reads MRHNA; CDR2 reads SNTAGT. The J segment lost 8 bases and the V segment lost 0 bases, leaving 13 bases of the junction unmatched. For the CDR3, the DNA is TGTGCCAGCAGTGACTCGCACATTTGGGCTAGCGGGAGTCATGAGCAGTTCTTC. Amino acid sequence: CASSDSHIWASGSHEQFF.

This clone was detected only a few times. The chain uses TRBV30 and TRBJ1-4; the D gene is possibly TRBD1 (5 bases). This CDR3 is built from 16 residues. Trimming took 0 bases from V and 5 from J, leaving 16 bases between them. The germline gives CDR1 GTSNPN, CDR2 SVGIG (reference sequence). The CDR3 loop is CAWSVFFRGANEKLFF. CDR3 sequence (DNA): TGTGCCTGGAGTGTATTTTTTCGGGGCGCAAATGAAAAACTGTTTTTT.

The chain combines TRBV5-4 with TRBJ2-5, with TRBD2 matching 10 bases. The CDR3 totals 16 residues. V gave up 0 bases and J gave up 6 bases; unmatched junction bases: 8. Per the germline V gene, CDR1 is SGHNT and CDR2 is YYREEE (reference sequence). The CDR3: CASSLVLAGAGKTQYF. In DNA form, the CDR3 reads TGTGCCAGCAGCTTGGTTCTAGCGGGAGCTGGAAAGACCCAGTACTTC. The full variable domain, in which reference TRBV5-4 and TRBJ2-5 provide the parts outside the CDR3, is ETGVTQSPTHLIKTRGQQVTLRCSSQSGHNTVSWYQQALGQGPQFIFQYYREEENGRGNFPPRFSGLQFPNYSSELNVNALELDDSALYLCASSLVLAGAGKTQYFGPGTRLLVL.

This chain links TRBV6-1 with TRBJ2-3; TRBD2 aligns across 7 bases. This CDR3 comprises 12 residues. V shed 10 bases, J shed 5 bases, and the junction held 6 bases outside the gene matches. Per the germline V gene, CDR1 is MNHNS and CDR2 is SASEGT. The CDR3 bases are TGTGCCACGGAGGGAGGGGTAGATACGCAGTATTTT. Protein: CATEGGVDTQYF.

The gene calls are TRBV6-6 and TRBJ1-6, with 7 bases that match TRBD1. The CDR3 contains 16 residues. Losses at the gene ends were 6 bases for V and 4 bases for J; bases not matched to a gene: 9. Germline CDR1 MNHNY, CDR2 SVGAGI (reference sequence). CDR3 nucleotide sequence: TGTGCCAGCAGCCCCTCCCCGACAGGGTATAATTCACCCCTCCACTTT. Its protein product is CASSPSPTGYNSPLHF.

The chain employs TRBV7-2 and TRBJ2-1; no firm D call. The CDR3 is made up of 11 amino acids. V gave up 5 bases and J gave up 6 bases, with 5 bases separating them. CDR1 is SGHTA, CDR2 FQGNSA, per germline. CDR3 coding DNA: TGTGCCAGCAGCCCCTCCAATGAGCAGTTCTTC. Translation gives CASSPSNEQFF.

Concerning this clone itself: The junction shows a germline mismatch at one end, possibly a read error. V usage is TRBV6-5 and J usage is TRBJ2-1; D call uncertain. The germline V gene has CDR1 MNHEY and CDR2 SVGAGI. This CDR3 is 15 amino acids long. The CDR3 coding sequence is TGTGCCAGCATCTCGAGTGGAATGGGGTACAGTGAGCAGTTCTTC. Its protein is CASISSGMGYSEQFF.

In its sample, this clone was seen a few times. This CDR3 is CAWMWGGHVNTQYF. The CDR3 region has the DNA TGTGCCTGGATGTGGGGAGGACATGTGAATACGCAGTATTTT. The rearrangement uses TRBV30 and TRBJ2-3, with D maybe TRBD2 (6 bases). The CDR3 has 14 residues. V dropped 4 bases and J dropped 7 bases, with 18 bases sitting between them. Germline CDR1 GTSNPN, CDR2 SVGIG (reference sequence).

This clone has more than one count but fewer than ten. This same CDR3 is encoded by further DNA sequences in the sample. The rearrangement uses TRBV12-5 and TRBJ2-1; tentatively, D is TRBD2 (6 bases). The CDR3 loop spans 11 amino acids. V was pared by 2 bases and J by 10 bases, with 6 bases between. The germline gives CDR1 LGHNT, CDR2 FRNRAP. The CDR3 protein is CASGLRGEQFF. In DNA form, the CDR3 reads TGTGCTAGTGGTTTGCGGGGGGAGCAGTTCTTC.

Only a few counts were recorded for this clone. The V and J genes are TRBV29-1 and TRBJ2-3; a weak D match, TRBD1 (6 bases). This CDR3 has 12 amino acids. Trimming took off 1 base at V and 5 bases at J, with 7 bases between the two ends. From germline, CDR1 is SQVTM and CDR2 ANQGSEA. The CDR3 is CSVEAGVDTQYF. The CDR3 coding sequence is TGCAGCGTTGAAGCAGGGGTAGATACGCAGTATTTT.

The V call is TRBV19, the J call TRBJ1-2; weak D call: TRBD1 (5 bases). From germline, CDR1 is LNHDA and CDR2 SQIVND (reference sequence). This CDR3 spans 13 amino acids. The V gene lost 10 bases and the J gene lost 1 base, with 13 bases spanning the gap. The CDR3 nucleotides read TGTGCCATAAGGCGGGGCAGTAACTATGGCTACACCTTC. Translating gives CAIRRGSNYGYTF. Supplemented by reference TRBV19 and TRBJ1-2, the full variable domain reads DGGITQSPKYLFRKEGQNVTLSCEQNLNHDAMYWYRQDPGQGLRLIYYSQIVNDFQKGDIAEGYSVSREKKESFPLTVTSAQKNPTAFYLCAIRRGSNYGYTFGSGTRLTVV.

This clone was observed a few times. The gene calls are TRBV10-3 and TRBJ2-5, with D maybe TRBD2 (5 bases). This CDR3 has 13 residues. The germline V and J ends were trimmed by 4 bases and 2 bases, with 8 bases remaining between them. Germline CDR1 and CDR2: ENHRY and SYGVKD. The CDR3 loop reads CAISGGRQETQYF. The CDR3, as DNA: TGTGCCATCAGTGGAGGGAGACAAGAGACCCAGTACTTC.

CDR3 in amino acids: CASSGPLGEKLFF. CDR3 nucleotide sequence: TGTGCCAGCAGCGGCCCCCTTGGTGAAAAACTGTTTTTT. This sequence joins TRBV6-1 and TRBJ1-4; D is undetermined. CDR3 size: 13 residues. Trimming removed 6 bases from V and 7 bases from J, with 12 bases in between. Germline CDR1 and CDR2: MNHNS and SASEGT.

This clone was observed a handful of times. The chain joins TRBV9 to TRBJ2-3; 7 positions match TRBD1. V gave up 2 bases and J gave up 5 bases; unmatched junction bases: 11. Germline V gives CDR1 SGDLS, CDR2 YYNGEE. The CDR3 sequence is 16 residues long. The DNA for the CDR3 is TGTGCCAGCAGCGTTAATCAGGACAGGCGAGGAGATACGCAGTATTTT. This translates into CASSVNQDRRGDTQYF.

This clone was seen a few times. This sample also contains other DNA sequences that code for the same CDR3. The chain employs TRBV15 and TRBJ2-1; D might be TRBD2 (5 bases). Germline V gene data show CDR1 as LNHNV and CDR2 as YYDKDF (reference sequence). CDR3 length: 15 residues. The ends were cut back, 1 base at V and 1 base at J, with 8 bases in the middle. The CDR3 sequence: CATSRGGSSYNEQFF. The CDR3 nucleotides read TGTGCCACCAGCAGAGGTGGGAGTTCCTACAATGAGCAGTTCTTC.